This passage covers 21 T cell receptor beta chains from one sample sequenced in a study of siplizumab effects on memory and regulatory T cells (dated by TCRdb to the late 2010s). Library preparation used the immunoSEQ multiplex PCR assay. TCRdb mirrors the immuneACCESS table, restricted to in-frame sequences. Some clones are absent from its copies; in checked studies, under half trace to an unresolved V gene, and the reason for the others is unknown. The sample table holds some 110,000 clones, of which over 90% were seen once. The ten largest clones take up 0.62% of the sample. Source material: Tregs sorted from blood. The receptors were sampled from a human donor in good health.

V is TRBV6-1 and J is TRBJ1-2; D not resolved. The V gene's germline CDR1 is MNHNS and CDR2 SASEGT. Deletions cut 5 bases from V and 2 bases from J, with 6 bases between. There are 12 residues in the CDR3. The CDR3 reads CASSHRNYGYTF. The CDR3 coding sequence is TGTGCCAGCAGTCACAGAAACTATGGCTACACCTTC.

The chain combines TRBV5-1 with TRBJ2-7; TRBD1 matches at 7 bases. The CDR3 extends over 15 amino acids. The junction had 12 bases not matched to a gene; V was cut back by 6 bases and J by 3 bases. The V gene's germline CDR1 is SGHRS and CDR2 YFSETQ. The CDR3 bases are TGCGCCAGCATCGTGGGACAGAGAAGAAGCTACGAGCAGTACTTC. Amino acids: CASIVGQRRSYEQYF.

The rearrangement joins TRBV5-1 to TRBJ2-2; D might be TRBD1 (6 bases). Germline V gene lookup returns CDR1 SGHRS and CDR2 YFSETQ. This CDR3 spans 16 amino acids. Trimming took 4 bases from V and 2 from J, leaving 15 bases between them. The CDR3 DNA reads as TGCGCCAGCAGCCCAACAGGGACCTTTAACACCGGGGAGCTGTTTTTT. It encodes CASSPTGTFNTGELFF. Full variable domain (rest looked up from reference TRBV5-1 and TRBJ2-2): KAGVTQTPRYLIKTRGQQVTLSCSPISGHRSVSWYQQTPGQGLQFLFEYFSETQRNKGNFPGRFSGRQFSNSRSEMNVSTLELGDSALYLCASSPTGTFNTGELFFGEGSRLTVL.

The genes are TRBV25-1 and TRBJ1-3; D ambiguous. Per germline, CDR1 MGHDK and CDR2 SYGVNS. This CDR3 region has 13 residues. Deletions cut 1 base from V and 11 bases from J, with 12 bases between. CDR3 bases: TGTGCCAGCAGTGAATTTACCGGCTCAGCCATATATTTT. Protein product: CASSEFTGSAIYF.

This clone was picked up one time. The chain uses TRBV27 and TRBJ1-2; tentative D call: TRBD1 (6 bases). Per germline, CDR1 MNHEY and CDR2 SMNVEV (reference sequence). The CDR3 has 15 residues. With 5 bases removed from V and 3 bases from J, the gap between germline ends came to 16 bases. CDR3 DNA: TGTGCCAGCAGTCCCAAGACAGGATTTCACTATGGCTACACCTTC. It encodes CASSPKTGFHYGYTF.

The chain carries TRBV30 and TRBJ1-4; D uncertain. The CDR3 totals 11 residues. Germline CDR1 GTSNPN, CDR2 SVGIG (reference sequence). The CDR3 DNA follows: TGTGCTGCGTCTCTGAATGAAAAACTGTTTTTT. Encoded protein: CAASLNEKLFF.

The CDR3 region has the DNA TGTGCCAGTAGTAACAGCGCTGGGGACGAGCAGTACTTC. It yields the protein CASSNSAGDEQYF. The V gene is TRBV19, the J gene TRBJ2-7; no clear D gene. The CDR3 is 13 amino acids. Germline V lookup: CDR1 LNHDA, CDR2 SQIVND (reference sequence). Trimming removed 4 bases at V and 5 bases at J, with 12 bases between.

The V call is TRBV5-6, the J call TRBJ2-2; D is unresolved. CDR1 is SGHDT, CDR2 YYEEEE, per germline. The CDR3 extends over 12 amino acids. Deletions cut 1 base from V and 7 bases from J, with 5 bases between. Here the CDR3 reads CASSLFDGELFF. As DNA, the CDR3 is TGTGCCAGCAGCTTGTTTGACGGGGAGCTGTTTTTT. The variable domain in full, with the rest retrieved from reference TRBV5-6 and TRBJ2-2, is DAGVTQSPTHLIKTRGQQVTLRCSPKSGHDTVSWYQQALGQGPQFIFQYYEEEERQRGNFPDRFSGHQFPNYSSELNVNALLLGDSALYLCASSLFDGELFFGEGSRLTVL.

The gene calls are TRBV18 and TRBJ2-1, with D unclear. Trimming removed 5 bases from V and 7 bases from J, with 12 bases in between. The CDR3 sequence is 13 residues long. CDR1 KGHSH and CDR2 LQKENI come from the germline V gene. Here the CDR3 reads CASSTAGWNEQFF. CDR3 nucleotide sequence: TGTGCCAGCTCAACGGCAGGATGGAATGAGCAGTTCTTC.

This clone was picked up one time. This chain connects TRBV7-9 to TRBJ1-2, with TRBD1 identical over 7 bases. The V gene end was trimmed by 5 bases and the J gene end by 7 bases; junction bases not matched to a gene: 7. CDR3 length: 13 amino acids. CDR1 is SEHNR and CDR2 is FQNEAQ in the germline V gene (reference sequence). This chain's CDR3 is CASSPYRGSGYTF. The CDR3 nucleotides read TGTGCCAGCAGCCCCTACAGGGGAAGTGGCTACACCTTC.

This sequence joins TRBV6-1 and TRBJ2-1, with D maybe TRBD2 (6 bases). From germline, CDR1 is MNHNS and CDR2 SASEGT. The CDR3 is 13 residues long. V dropped 4 bases and J dropped 5 bases, with 9 bases sitting between them. This CDR3 is CASSGDFNNEQFF. The CDR3 DNA is TGTGCCAGCAGTGGGGACTTTAACAATGAGCAGTTCTTC.

This chain joins TRBV7-2 and TRBJ2-1; 10 nucleotides agree with TRBD1. V shed 0 bases, J shed 2 bases, and the junction held 4 bases outside the gene matches. Germline-derived CDR1 and CDR2 are SGHTA and FQGNSA. The CDR3 runs to 17 residues. The CDR3 reads CASSLAVDRGAYNEQFF. In DNA form, the CDR3 reads TGTGCCAGCAGCTTAGCCGTGGACAGGGGGGCCTACAATGAGCAGTTCTTC. Full variable domain (rest looked up from reference TRBV7-2 and TRBJ2-1): GAGVSQSPSNKVTEKGKDVELRCDPISGHTALYWYRQSLGQGLEFLIYFQGNSAPDKSGLPSDRFSAERTGGSVSTLTIQRTQQEDSAVYLCASSLAVDRGAYNEQFFGPGTRLTVL.

This chain connects TRBV5-6 to TRBJ2-7, with D tentatively TRBD2 (8 bases). V shed 4 bases and J shed 5 bases, with 22 bases lying between them. Germline V gives CDR1 SGHDT, CDR2 YYEEEE. CDR3 length: 16 residues. CDR3 bases: TGTGCCAGCAGCCTGGGGTCAACGGGAGGGGGCCACGAGCAGTACTTC. This sequence encodes CASSLGSTGGGHEQYF.

This chain uses TRBV18 with TRBJ2-3; D not resolved. V lost 4 bases and J 6 bases, leaving 14 bases between the germline ends. Germline V gene lookup returns CDR1 KGHSH and CDR2 LQKENI. The CDR3 contains 14 residues. The CDR3 DNA reads as TGTGCCAGCTCACTGAGGCTAGGTGGGGATACGCAGTATTTT. This sequence encodes CASSLRLGGDTQYF.

The chain links TRBV11-3 to TRBJ2-4; 8 nucleotides agree with TRBD1. Per the germline V gene, CDR1 is SGHNT and CDR2 is YENEEA. The CDR3 spans 15 residues. J gave up 7 bases and V 5 bases, and 10 bases lay outside the gene matches. In DNA form, the CDR3 reads TGTGCCAGCAGCCCGGGGACAGGAAAAGGGAACATTCAGTACTTC. Translating gives CASSPGTGKGNIQYF.

The count of this clone is one. The chain recombines TRBV14 with TRBJ2-3; D is undetermined. The V end lost 2 bases, the J end lost 4 bases, and 10 bases lay between the germline ends. Per germline, CDR1 SGHDN and CDR2 FVKESK. CDR3 length: 14 amino acids. DNA of the CDR3: TGTGCCAGCAGCCAACCGCTACCCCCAGATACGCAGTATTTT. Encoded protein: CASSQPLPPDTQYF. The full variable domain, with the rest looked up from reference TRBV14 and TRBJ2-3, is EAGVTQFPSHSVIEKGQTVTLRCDPISGHDNLYWYRRVMGKEIKFLLHFVKESKQDESGMPNNRFLAERTGGTYSTLKVQPAELEDSGVYFCASSQPLPPDTQYFGPGTRLTVL.

The chain has TRBV7-2 and TRBJ2-1; 10 bases agree with TRBD2. The germline V gene encodes CDR1 SGHTA and CDR2 FQGNSA. J was trimmed by 5 bases and V by 5 bases; bases with no gene match: 18. The CDR3 length is 19 residues. CDR3 nucleotides: TGTGCCAGCAGCACCCGCCCCCACAGGACTAGCGGAAGTAACAATGAGCAGTTCTTC. It codes for CASSTRPHRTSGSNNEQFF.

This clone was recorded once. This chain joins TRBV28 and TRBJ1-1; D remains unclear. This CDR3 comprises 10 residues. V lost 8 bases and J 11 bases, leaving 12 bases between the germline ends. Germline CDR1 and CDR2: MDHEN and SYDVKM. The CDR3 region has the DNA TGTGCCAGCGGGGATAAGGGTGCTTTCTTT. Its protein is CASGDKGAFF.

The sample holds one count of this clone. V and J are TRBV6-6 and TRBJ1-2; D uncertain. Looked up from germline, CDR1 is MNHNY and CDR2 is SVGAGI (reference sequence). CDR3 length equals 12 residues. Trimming stripped 4 bases from V and 8 bases from J, with 11 bases between. DNA for the CDR3: TGTGCCAGCAGTTCAGTCCGTTGGGGCTACACCTTC. This translates into CASSSVRWGYTF.

In DNA form, the CDR3 reads TGTGCCAGCAGTCCCCGGGACAGGGGGCTCGAGCAGTACTTC. This codes for CASSPRDRGLEQYF. The chain carries TRBV6-1 and TRBJ2-7; TRBD1 matches at 12 bases. CDR1 and CDR2 (germline): MNHNS, SASEGT. With V trimmed by 5 bases and J by 6 bases, 5 bases remained unmatched. This CDR3 has 14 residues.

This chain links TRBV10-3 with TRBJ1-1; D uncertain. Trimming stripped 3 bases from V and 4 bases from J, with 9 bases between. The CDR3 sequence is 13 residues long. CDR1 ENHRY and CDR2 SYGVKD come from the germline V gene. The CDR3 loop reads CAISDLGFTEAFF. The CDR3 coding sequence is TGTGCCATCAGTGACCTAGGGTTCACTGAAGCTTTCTTT.